This T cell receptor beta chain derives from a study of PD-1 blockade in classical Hodgkin lymphoma. The wider study: Treatment was intravenous nivolumab, 3 mg/kg every 2 weeks, until progression. Study observations and caveats: Some patients began nivolumab under 1 year after ASCT. These patients were excluded from later analyses. Baseline diversity in complete responders resembled that of newly diagnosed patients. It was CD4+ TCR diversity, not CD8+, that rose significantly by C4D1.

Profiling relied on immunoSEQ multiplex PCR, and the TCRdb table lists in-frame clones only, not all of them. The data contain fewer than 25,000 clones, roughly 80% of them singletons. This clone was detected a few times. Its antigen is not identified. Every single patient, without exception, relapsed after autologous stem cell transplantation, and brentuximab vedotin exposure varied. Trimming at V came to 8 bases and at J to 4 bases, leaving 4 bases not matched to a gene. This CDR3 contains 13 residues. CDR1 and CDR2 from the germline V gene are LNHDA and SQIVND (reference sequence). The input for sequencing was peripheral blood mononuclear cells (PBMCs), taken before the second cycle of nivolumab. The TCR comes from a human donor with classical Hodgkin lymphoma. The V gene is TRBV19, the J gene TRBJ1-5, with 8 nucleotides matching TRBD1. Here the CDR3 DNA reads TGTGCCAGTCTGGACAGGGCTAATCAGCCCCAGCATTTT. Its protein is CASLDRANQPQHF.